This T cell receptor (beta chain) was recorded in a study of pediatric ulcerative colitis (dated by TCRdb to between 2018 and 2020). Turning to the overall study: From fewer than ten newly diagnosed, treatment-naive pediatric ulcerative colitis patients and four non-IBD control children, paired blood and rectal samples were collected.

Beyond this particular receptor, the publication reports: Clonal overlap between a subject's own blood and rectum was significantly greater in ulcerative colitis patients than in controls, which suggests more T cell trafficking to inflamed tissue. For technical reasons, substantially fewer templates were yielded by the blood samples of two patients, and these blood samples were excluded from blood-rectal overlap analysis. A couple of rectal CDR3 clonotypes were present in all ulcerative colitis patients and in none of the controls. Rectal repertoire features separated controls, mild-moderate and acute severe colitis patients; acute severe colitis showed reduced rectal diversity due to clonal expansions. The healthy control group was small, with only a handful of individuals. Because the repertoires came from total lymphocyte DNA, rare subsets such as regulatory T cells may have patterns that are not reflected.

The CDR3 measures 17 amino acids from cysteine to phenylalanine. The DNA shown is the 51-base CDR3, in frame from base 1. The germline V gene gives CDR1 as SGHAT and CDR2 as FQNNGV. Relative to germline, V is 5 bases shorter and J is 5 bases shorter, with 24 bases between their ends. Rearranged CDR3 beta regions were amplified from genomic DNA with multiplex V and J primers using the immunoSEQ TRB Survey service. To keep depth equal across samples, survey-level sequencing depth of up to 500,000 reads per sample was applied. The libraries were purified and pooled, then sequenced using Illumina technology. Regarding the original processing steps: immunoSEQ online tools were used for productive clonality, sample overlap, pairwise scatters, CDR3 beta length, V/D/J gene usage and productiveness. Calculated diversity was defined as the number of unique rearrangements divided by total templates times 100, and Shannon and Simpson indices were additionally computed. Principal component analysis used the R prcomp function and ggbiplot package on Z-score normalized data. Morisita's index was used to measure clonal overlap between blood and rectum within each subject. Imported from immuneACCESS, the table was reduced by TCRdb to in-frame sequences with V and J called. These copies leave out some clones; in studies compared against another copy, an unresolved V gene accounts for under half, and the cause of the remainder is not known. The D gene and trimming were derived from the DNA, and the V and J assignments and clone size from that table. The sample yields a few thousand clones; just over 90% were counted once. The top ten clones comprise roughly 1% of the sample.

Comment on this clone: The clone's antigen remains unknown. No clone much larger than this one lies a single base away; base qualities are absent.

The control children had a colonoscopy because IBD was suspected, but their endoscopy was normal both macroscopically and histologically, and none were diagnosed with IBD within the following year. Blood was sampled at the time of the colonoscopy. The Wizard kit (Promega) was used to extract genomic DNA from blood and intestinal samples. The TCR comes from a boy between 10 and 17 years old who was a control in a study of pediatric ulcerative colitis. The chain employs TRBV11-2 and TRBJ2-5, and the D gene may be TRBD2, 6 bases matching. The specimen sequenced was blood. This receptor has the CDR3 CASSIQAHTTSRETQYF. Here is the DNA: TGTGCCAGCAGCATACAGGCCCATACAACTAGCCGTGAGACCCAGTACTTC.